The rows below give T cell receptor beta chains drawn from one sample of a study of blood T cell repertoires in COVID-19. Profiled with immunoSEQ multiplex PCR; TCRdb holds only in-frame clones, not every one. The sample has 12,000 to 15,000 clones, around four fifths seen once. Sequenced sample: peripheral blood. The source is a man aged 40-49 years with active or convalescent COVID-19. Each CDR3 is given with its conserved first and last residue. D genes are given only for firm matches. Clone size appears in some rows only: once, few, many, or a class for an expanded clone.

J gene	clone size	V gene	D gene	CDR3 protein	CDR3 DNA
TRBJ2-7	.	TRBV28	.	CATAEGEQYF	TGTGCTACAGCGGAGGGCGAGCAGTACTTC
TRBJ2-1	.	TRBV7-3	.	CASSLLPTTYNEQFF	TGTGCCAGCAGCTTACTCCCTACTACCTACAATGAGCAGTTCTTC
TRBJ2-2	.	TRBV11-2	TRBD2	CASRTPNRGGRDGELFF	TGTGCCAGCAGAACGCCAAACCGGGGGGGCCGCGACGGGGAGCTGTTTTTT
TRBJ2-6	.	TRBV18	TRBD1	CASSPTGQPPSGANVLTF	TGTGCCAGCTCACCTACGGGACAGCCTCCCTCTGGGGCCAACGTCCTGACTTTC
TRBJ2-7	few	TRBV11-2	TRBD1	CASSHYQGQGYEQYF	TGTGCCAGCAGCCACTATCAAGGACAGGGGTACGAGCAGTACTTC
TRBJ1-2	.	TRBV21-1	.	CASSKPAIYGYTF	TGTGCCAGCAGCAAGCCAGCGATCTATGGCTACACCTTC
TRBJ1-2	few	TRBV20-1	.	CSAGEQGYYGYTF	TGCAGTGCTGGTGAACAGGGATACTATGGCTACACCTTC
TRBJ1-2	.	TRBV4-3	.	CASSQDGQSAYGYTF	TGCGCCAGCAGCCAAGATGGGCAGTCCGCTTATGGCTACACCTTC
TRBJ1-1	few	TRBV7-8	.	CASSYRERNTEAFF	TGTGCCAGCAGCTACCGAGAACGAAACACTGAAGCTTTCTTT
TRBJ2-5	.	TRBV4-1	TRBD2	CASSQDPGLAGGQETQYF	TGCGCCAGCAGCCAAGACCCAGGACTAGCGGGGGGTCAAGAGACCCAGTACTTC
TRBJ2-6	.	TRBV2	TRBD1	CARGTGDSGANVLTF	TGTGCCCGCGGGACAGGGGACTCTGGGGCCAACGTCCTGACTTTC
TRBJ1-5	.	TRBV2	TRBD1	CASSTSDRAGGQPQHF	TGTGCCAGCAGCACGTCAGACAGGGCGGGCGGTCAGCCCCAGCATTTT
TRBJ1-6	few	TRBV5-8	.	CASSLGSSYNSPLHF	TGTGCCAGCAGCTTGGGGAGCTCCTATAATTCACCCCTCCACTTT
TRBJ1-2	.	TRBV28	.	CASSGIGTQTRRDYGYTF	TGTGCCAGCAGTGGTATTGGAACCCAAACACGTCGGGATTATGGCTACACCTTC
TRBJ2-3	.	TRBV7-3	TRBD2	CASSPGLGSDTQYF	TGTGCCAGCAGCCCCGGACTAGGTTCAGATACGCAGTATTTT
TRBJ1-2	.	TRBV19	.	CASSPREGGDSYGYTF	TGTGCCAGTAGTCCCCGGGAGGGTGGAGATTCCTATGGCTACACCTTC
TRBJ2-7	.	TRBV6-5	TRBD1	CASLRGGTDYEQYF	TGTGCCAGCTTACGAGGGGGCACCGACTACGAGCAGTACTTC
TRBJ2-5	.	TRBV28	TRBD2	CASSRASRASGGQETQYF	TGTGCCAGCAGCAGAGCCTCCCGGGCTAGCGGGGGCCAAGAGACCCAGTACTTC
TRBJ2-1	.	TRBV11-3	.	CASSRVGDEQFF	TGTGCCAGCAGCCGAGTCGGGGATGAGCAGTTCTTC
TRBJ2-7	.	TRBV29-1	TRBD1	CSVVWDRGYEQYF	TGCAGCGTTGTATGGGACAGGGGCTACGAGCAGTACTTC
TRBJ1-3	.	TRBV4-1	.	CASSQYIPVNTIYF	TGCGCCAGCAGCCAATATATACCGGTGAACACCATATATTTT
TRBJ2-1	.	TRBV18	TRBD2	CASSPRRGGSNEQFF	TGTGCCAGCTCACCAAGGCGGGGGGGGAGCAATGAGCAGTTCTTC
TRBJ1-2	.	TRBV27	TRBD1	CASSFTRTGGISVYTF	TGTGCCAGCAGTTTCACCCGGACAGGGGGGATCTCGGTCTACACCTTC
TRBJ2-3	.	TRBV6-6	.	CASSYQALDTQYF	TGTGCCAGCAGTTACCAAGCCTTAGATACGCAGTATTTT
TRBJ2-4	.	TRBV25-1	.	CASKEGTYF	TGTGCCAGCAAGGAGGGGACTTACTTC
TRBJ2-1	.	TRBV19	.	CASSIVGEQFF	TGTGCCAGTAGCATAGTCGGTGAGCAGTTCTTC
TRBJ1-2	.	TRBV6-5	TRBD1	CASTDRGLNGYTF	TGTGCCAGCACCGACAGGGGATTGAATGGCTACACCTTC
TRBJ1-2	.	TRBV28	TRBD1	CASSSARGLGGYTF	TGTGCCAGCAGTTCCGCCAGGGGGCTCGGTGGCTACACCTTC
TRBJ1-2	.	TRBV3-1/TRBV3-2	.	CASSQDQGHLYGYTF	TGTGCCAGCAGCCAAGATCAGGGACATCTCTATGGCTACACCTTC
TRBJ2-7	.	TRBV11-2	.	CASTEVGQLSSYEQYF	TGTGCCAGCACCGAGGTAGGACAACTTAGCTCCTACGAGCAGTACTTC
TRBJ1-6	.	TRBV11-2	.	CASSSPNSPLHF	TGTGCCAGCAGCTCCCCAAATTCACCCCTCCACTTT
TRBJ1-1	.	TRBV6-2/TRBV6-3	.	CASSYGRLTVNTEAFF	TGTGCCAGCAGTTACGGTCGATTAACGGTGAACACTGAAGCTTTCTTT
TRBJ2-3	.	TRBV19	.	CASRTLGTDTQYF	TGTGCCAGCAGGACTCTTGGCACAGATACGCAGTATTTT
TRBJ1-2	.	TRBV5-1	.	CASSLEDPREGYNYGYTF	TGCGCCAGCAGCTTGGAGGACCCTAGGGAGGGTTATAACTATGGCTACACCTTC
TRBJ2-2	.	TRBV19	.	CASSLQAFSTGELFF	TGTGCCAGTAGTCTTCAAGCGTTTAGCACCGGGGAGCTGTTTTTT
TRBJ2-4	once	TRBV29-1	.	CSVEWFDARAKNIQYF	TGCAGCGTTGAGTGGTTTGACGCCAGGGCCAAAAACATTCAGTACTTC
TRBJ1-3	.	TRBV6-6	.	CASNRRGAGSGNTIYF	TGTGCCAGCAACCGCAGGGGCGCGGGTTCTGGAAACACCATATATTTT
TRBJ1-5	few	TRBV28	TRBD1	CASSLEGAQPQHF	TGTGCCAGCAGTTTAGAGGGGGCACAGCCCCAGCATTTT
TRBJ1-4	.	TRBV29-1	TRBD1	CSVERRDRVYEKLFF	TGCAGCGTTGAAAGGCGGGACAGGGTTTATGAAAAACTGTTTTTT
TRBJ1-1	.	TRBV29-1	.	CSVVRRTGMSNTEAFF	TGCAGCGTTGTTAGACGTACGGGTATGTCGAACACTGAAGCTTTCTTT
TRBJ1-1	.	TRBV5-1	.	CASSSRSPRGEAFF	TGCGCCAGCAGCTCCCGCAGCCCTAGAGGGGAAGCTTTCTTT
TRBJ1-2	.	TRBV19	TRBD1	CASSFVGDREVYGYTF	TGTGCCAGTAGTTTTGTTGGGGACAGAGAAGTTTATGGCTACACCTTC
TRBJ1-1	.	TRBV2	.	CASSVKKAGYVQTEAFF	TGTGCCAGCAGTGTTAAGAAAGCAGGCTACGTTCAGACTGAAGCTTTCTTT
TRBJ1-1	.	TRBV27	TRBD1	CASSLLDRVNTEAFF	TGTGCCAGCAGTTTATTGGACAGGGTGAACACTGAAGCTTTCTTT
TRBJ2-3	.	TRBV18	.	CASSLSPQGTSTDTQYF	TGTGCCAGCTCACTCTCCCCGCAGGGCACTAGCACAGATACGCAGTATTTT
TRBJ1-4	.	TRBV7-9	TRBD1	CASSLADLDRVWEKLFF	TGTGCCAGCAGCTTGGCCGACTTGGACAGGGTTTGGGAAAAACTGTTTTTT
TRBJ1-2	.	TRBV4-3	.	CASSQDFADNYGYTF	TGCGCCAGCAGCCAAGATTTTGCAGATAACTATGGCTACACCTTC
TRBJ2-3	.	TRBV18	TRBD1	CASSRGGPDTQYF	TGTGCCAGCTCAAGAGGGGGCCCAGATACGCAGTATTTT
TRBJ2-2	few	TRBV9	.	CASSPIGAGELFF	TGTGCCAGCAGCCCCATTGGAGCCGGGGAGCTGTTTTTT
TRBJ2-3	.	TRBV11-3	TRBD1	CASSNYRDREGGDTQYF	TGTGCCAGCAGCAATTACCGGGACAGGGAAGGAGGGGATACGCAGTATTTT
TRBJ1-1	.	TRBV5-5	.	CASSFGRVGGNTEAFF	TGTGCCAGCAGCTTTGGCCGCGTGGGGGGGAACACTGAAGCTTTCTTT
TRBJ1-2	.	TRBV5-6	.	CASSFPGEDGYTF	TGTGCCAGCAGCTTCCCCGGGGAAGATGGCTACACCTTC
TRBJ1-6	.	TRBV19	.	CASSRTLQEIFSPLHF	TGTGCCAGTAGTAGGACGTTACAGGAAATTTTTTCACCCCTCCACTTT
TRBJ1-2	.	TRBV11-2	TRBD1	CASSASRDRTYGGYTF	TGTGCCAGCAGCGCATCCCGGGACAGAACGTACGGGGGCTACACCTTC
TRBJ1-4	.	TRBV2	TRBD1	CASSERYQGAQEEKLFF	TGTGCCAGCAGTGAAAGGTACCAGGGGGCCCAAGAAGAAAAACTGTTTTTT
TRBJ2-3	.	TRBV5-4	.	CASSLAGQGTDTQYF	TGTGCCAGCAGCTTGGCAGGGCAGGGCACAGATACGCAGTATTTT
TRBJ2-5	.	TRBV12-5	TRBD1	CASLQGAQETQYF	TGTGCTAGTCTCCAGGGGGCGCAAGAGACCCAGTACTTC
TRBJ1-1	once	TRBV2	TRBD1	CASTGRTGGTEAFF	TGTGCCAGCACTGGAAGGACAGGTGGGACTGAAGCTTTCTTT
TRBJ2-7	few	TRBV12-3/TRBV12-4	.	CASSRTGTEQYF	TGTGCCAGCAGTCGCACAGGCACCGAGCAGTACTTC